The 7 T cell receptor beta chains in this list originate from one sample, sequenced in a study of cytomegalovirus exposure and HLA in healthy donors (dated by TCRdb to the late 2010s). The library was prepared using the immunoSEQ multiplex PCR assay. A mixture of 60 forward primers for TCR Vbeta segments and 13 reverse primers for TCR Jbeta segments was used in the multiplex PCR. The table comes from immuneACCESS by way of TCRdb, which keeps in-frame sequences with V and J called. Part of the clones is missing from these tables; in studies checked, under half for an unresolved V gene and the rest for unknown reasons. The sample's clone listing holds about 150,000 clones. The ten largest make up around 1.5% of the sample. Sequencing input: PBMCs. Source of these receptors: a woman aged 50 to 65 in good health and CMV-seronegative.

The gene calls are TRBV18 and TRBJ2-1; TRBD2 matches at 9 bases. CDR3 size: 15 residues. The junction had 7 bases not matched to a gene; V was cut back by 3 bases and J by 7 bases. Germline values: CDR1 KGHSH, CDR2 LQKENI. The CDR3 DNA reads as TGTGCCAGCTCACCGGGGATAGCGGGGGTAAATGAGCAGTTCTTC. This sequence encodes CASSPGIAGVNEQFF.

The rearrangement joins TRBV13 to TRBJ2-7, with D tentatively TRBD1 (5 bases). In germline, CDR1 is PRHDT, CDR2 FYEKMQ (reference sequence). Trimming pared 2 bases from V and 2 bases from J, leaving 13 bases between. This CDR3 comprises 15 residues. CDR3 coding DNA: TGTGCCAGCAGCTTAAATTTGGGGCCTACCTACGAGCAGTACTTC. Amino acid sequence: CASSLNLGPTYEQYF.

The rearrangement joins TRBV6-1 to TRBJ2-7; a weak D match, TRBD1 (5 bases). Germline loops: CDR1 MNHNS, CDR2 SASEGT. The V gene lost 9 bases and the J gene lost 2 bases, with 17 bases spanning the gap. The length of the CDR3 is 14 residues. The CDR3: CASRGASDTYEQYF. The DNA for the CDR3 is TGTGCCAGTCGTGGGGCTTCAGATACCTACGAGCAGTACTTC.

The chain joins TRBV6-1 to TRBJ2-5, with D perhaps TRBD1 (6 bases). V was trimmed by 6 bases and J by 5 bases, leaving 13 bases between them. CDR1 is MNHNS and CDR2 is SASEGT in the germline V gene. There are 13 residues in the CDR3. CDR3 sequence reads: CASSPMGAETQYF. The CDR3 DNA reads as TGTGCCAGCAGCCCCATGGGGGCCGAGACCCAGTACTTC.

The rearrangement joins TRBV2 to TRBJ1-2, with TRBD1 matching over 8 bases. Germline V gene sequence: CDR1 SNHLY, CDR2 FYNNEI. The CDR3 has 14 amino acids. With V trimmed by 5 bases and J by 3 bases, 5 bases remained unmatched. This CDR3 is CASSTPGQDYGYTF. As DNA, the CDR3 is TGTGCCAGCAGTACTCCGGGACAGGACTATGGCTACACCTTC.

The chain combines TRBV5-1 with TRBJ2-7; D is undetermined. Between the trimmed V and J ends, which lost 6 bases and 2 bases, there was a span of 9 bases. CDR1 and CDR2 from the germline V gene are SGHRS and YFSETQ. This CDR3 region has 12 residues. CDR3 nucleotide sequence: TGCGCCAGCAAAACAGAAACCTACGAGCAGTACTTC. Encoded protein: CASKTETYEQYF.

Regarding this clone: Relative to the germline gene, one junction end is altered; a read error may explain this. CDR3 sequence: CASSLGRTGRNEQFF. As DNA, the CDR3 is TGTGCTAGCAGCTTAGGACGGACAGGAAGGAATGAGCAGTTCTTC. This chain uses TRBV7-7 with TRBJ2-1; 7 positions agree with TRBD1. Germline V gene sequence: CDR1 SSHAT, CDR2 FNYEAQ (reference sequence). The length of the CDR3 is 15 residues.